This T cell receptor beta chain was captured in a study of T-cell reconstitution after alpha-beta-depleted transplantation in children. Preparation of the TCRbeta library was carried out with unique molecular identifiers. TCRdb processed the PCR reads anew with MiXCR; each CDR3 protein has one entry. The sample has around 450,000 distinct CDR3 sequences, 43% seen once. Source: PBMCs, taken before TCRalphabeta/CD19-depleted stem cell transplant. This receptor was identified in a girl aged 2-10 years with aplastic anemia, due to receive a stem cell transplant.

The CDR3 sequence: CASRDTGTRSYNEQFF. CDR3 bases: TGTGCCAGCAGGGATACCGGGACTAGGTCCTACAATGAGCAGTTCTTC. The chain recombines TRBV6-1 with TRBJ2-1; 8 bases are a match to TRBD2. Germline V lookup: CDR1 MNHNS, CDR2 SASEGT. This CDR3 is built from 16 residues. J lost 1 base, V lost 6 bases, and 8 bases had no gene match.